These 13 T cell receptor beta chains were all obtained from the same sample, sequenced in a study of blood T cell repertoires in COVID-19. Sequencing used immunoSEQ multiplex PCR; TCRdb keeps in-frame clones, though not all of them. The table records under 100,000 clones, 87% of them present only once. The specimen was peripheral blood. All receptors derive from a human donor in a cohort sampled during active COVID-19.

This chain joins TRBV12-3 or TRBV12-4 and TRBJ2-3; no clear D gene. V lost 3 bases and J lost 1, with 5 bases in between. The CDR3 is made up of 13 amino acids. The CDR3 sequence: CASSFPGTDTQYF. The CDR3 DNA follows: TGTGCCAGCAGTTTCCCCGGCACAGATACGCAGTATTTT.

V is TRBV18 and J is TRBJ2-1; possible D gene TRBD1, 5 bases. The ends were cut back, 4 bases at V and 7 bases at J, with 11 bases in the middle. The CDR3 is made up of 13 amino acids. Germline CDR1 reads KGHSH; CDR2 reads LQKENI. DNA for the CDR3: TGTGCCAGCTCACTGCTGGGGCTAAATGAGCAGTTCTTC. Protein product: CASSLLGLNEQFF. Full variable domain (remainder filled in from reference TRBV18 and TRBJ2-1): NAGVMQNPRHLVRRRGQEARLRCSPMKGHSHVYWYRQLPEEGLKFMVYLQKENIIDESGMPKERFSAEFPKEGPSILRIQQVVRGDSAAYFCASSLLGLNEQFFGPGTRLTVL.

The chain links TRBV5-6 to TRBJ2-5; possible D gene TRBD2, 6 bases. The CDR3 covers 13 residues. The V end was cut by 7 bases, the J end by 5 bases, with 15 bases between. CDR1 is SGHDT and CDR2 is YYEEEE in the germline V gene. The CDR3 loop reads CASGPGGGETQYF. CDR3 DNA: TGTGCCAGCGGGCCCGGGGGTGGCGAGACCCAGTACTTC.

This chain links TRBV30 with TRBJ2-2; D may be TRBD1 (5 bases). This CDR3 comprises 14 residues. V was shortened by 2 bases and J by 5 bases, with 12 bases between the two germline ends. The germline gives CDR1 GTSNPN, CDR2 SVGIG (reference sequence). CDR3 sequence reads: CAWSIGRVTGELFF. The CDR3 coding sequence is TGTGCCTGGAGTATCGGCAGGGTGACCGGGGAGCTGTTTTTT.

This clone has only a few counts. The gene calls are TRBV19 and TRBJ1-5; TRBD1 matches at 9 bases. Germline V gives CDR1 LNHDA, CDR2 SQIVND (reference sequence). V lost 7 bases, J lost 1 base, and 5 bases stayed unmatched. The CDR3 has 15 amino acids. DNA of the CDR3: TGTGCCAGTAAAAGGACAGGGGAAAGCAATCAGCCCCAGCATTTT. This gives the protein CASKRTGESNQPQHF.

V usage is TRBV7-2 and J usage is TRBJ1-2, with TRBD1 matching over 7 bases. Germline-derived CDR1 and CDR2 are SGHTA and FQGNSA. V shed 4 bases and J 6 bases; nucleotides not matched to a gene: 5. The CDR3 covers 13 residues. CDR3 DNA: TGTGCCAGCAGCTCTCGACAGGGAGATGGCTACACCTTC. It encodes CASSSRQGDGYTF. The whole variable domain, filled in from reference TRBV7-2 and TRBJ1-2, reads GAGVSQSPSNKVTEKGKDVELRCDPISGHTALYWYRQSLGQGLEFLIYFQGNSAPDKSGLPSDRFSAERTGGSVSTLTIQRTQQEDSAVYLCASSSRQGDGYTFGSGTRLTVV.

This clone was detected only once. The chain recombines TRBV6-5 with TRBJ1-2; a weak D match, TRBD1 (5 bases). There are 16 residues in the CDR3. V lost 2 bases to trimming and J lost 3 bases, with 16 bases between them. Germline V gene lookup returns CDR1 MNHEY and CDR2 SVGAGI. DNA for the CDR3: TGTGCCAGCAGTTACCAGGGAGCGGGGTTTGACTATGGCTACACCTTC. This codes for CASSYQGAGFDYGYTF.

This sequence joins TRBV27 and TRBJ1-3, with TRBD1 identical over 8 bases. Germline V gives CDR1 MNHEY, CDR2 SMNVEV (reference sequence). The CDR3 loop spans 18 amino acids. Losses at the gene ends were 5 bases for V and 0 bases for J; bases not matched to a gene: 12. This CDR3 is CASSQKLDRATSGNTIYF. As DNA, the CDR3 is TGTGCCAGCAGTCAAAAATTGGACAGGGCAACCTCTGGAAACACCATATATTTT.

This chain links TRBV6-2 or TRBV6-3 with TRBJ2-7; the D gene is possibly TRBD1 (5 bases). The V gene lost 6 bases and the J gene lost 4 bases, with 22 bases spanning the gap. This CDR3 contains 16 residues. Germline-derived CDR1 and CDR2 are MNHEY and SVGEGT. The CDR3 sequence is CASSPPTASSFYEQYF. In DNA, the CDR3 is TGTGCCAGCAGCCCTCCGACAGCTTCCTCCTTTTACGAGCAGTACTTC.

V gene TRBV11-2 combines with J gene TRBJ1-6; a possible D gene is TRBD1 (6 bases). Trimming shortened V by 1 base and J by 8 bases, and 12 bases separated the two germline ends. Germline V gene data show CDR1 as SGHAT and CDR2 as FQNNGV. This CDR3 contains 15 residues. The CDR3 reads CASSLARGNYSPLHF. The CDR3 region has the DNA TGTGCCAGCAGCTTAGCCAGGGGTAATTATTCACCCCTCCACTTT.

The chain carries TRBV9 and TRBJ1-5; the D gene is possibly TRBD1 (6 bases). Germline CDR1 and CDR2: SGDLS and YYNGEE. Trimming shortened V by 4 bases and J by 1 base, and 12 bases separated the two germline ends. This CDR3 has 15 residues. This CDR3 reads CASSRNDRSNQPQHF. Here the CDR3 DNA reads TGTGCCAGCAGCCGAAACGACAGGAGCAATCAGCCCCAGCATTTT. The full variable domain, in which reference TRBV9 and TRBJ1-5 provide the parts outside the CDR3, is DSGVTQTPKHLITATGQRVTLRCSPRSGDLSVYWYQQSLDQGLQFLIQYYNGEERAKGNILERFSAQQFPDLHSELNLSSLELGDSALYFCASSRNDRSNQPQHFGDGTRLSIL.

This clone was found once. The CDR3 sequence is CATSDWTGGPNIYGYTF. CDR3 nucleotides: TGTGCCACCAGTGATTGGACAGGGGGCCCAAACATCTATGGCTACACCTTC. The chain couples TRBV24-1 to TRBJ1-2, with TRBD1 matching 11 bases. This CDR3 is 17 amino acids long. Losses at the gene ends were 2 bases for V and 4 bases for J; bases not matched to a gene: 8. Germline V lookup: CDR1 KGHDR, CDR2 SFDVKD.

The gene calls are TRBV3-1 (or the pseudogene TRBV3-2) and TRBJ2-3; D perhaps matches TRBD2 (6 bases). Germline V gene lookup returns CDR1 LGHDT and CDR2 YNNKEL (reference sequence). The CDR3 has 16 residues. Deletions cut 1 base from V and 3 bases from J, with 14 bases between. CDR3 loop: CASSQARGGETDTQYF. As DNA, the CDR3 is TGTGCCAGCAGCCAAGCCCGCGGCGGGGAGACAGATACGCAGTATTTT.